This TCR beta chain was retrieved from a study of blood T cell repertoires in COVID-19. About the research overall: Acute and convalescent COVID-19 samples came from the United States, Italy and Spain. PBMCs, B-cell-depleted T cells, or T cells provided the cDNA or gDNA that made up the material.

Germline values: CDR1 SGHNT, CDR2 YYREEE (reference sequence). This CDR3 is built from 14 residues. Trimming stripped 1 base from V and 7 bases from J, with 14 bases between. Original handling: Estimation of nucleated cell counts was performed using reference gene primer amplification. Profiled with immunoSEQ multiplex PCR; TCRdb holds only in-frame clones, not every one. V and J calls and clone size are copied from that table; D and trimming were computed from the DNA. The repertoire has roughly 82,000 clones, 83% of them found once; the top ten carry over 15%. Material for sequencing was peripheral blood. The TCR originated in a woman aged 60-75 years with acute or convalescent COVID-19. The rearrangement uses TRBV5-4 and TRBJ1-2, with D perhaps TRBD1 (5 bases). The CDR3 nucleotides are TGTGCCAGCAGCTTGAATGGGGGGGAGAGTGGCTACACCTTC. Its protein is CASSLNGGESGYTF.